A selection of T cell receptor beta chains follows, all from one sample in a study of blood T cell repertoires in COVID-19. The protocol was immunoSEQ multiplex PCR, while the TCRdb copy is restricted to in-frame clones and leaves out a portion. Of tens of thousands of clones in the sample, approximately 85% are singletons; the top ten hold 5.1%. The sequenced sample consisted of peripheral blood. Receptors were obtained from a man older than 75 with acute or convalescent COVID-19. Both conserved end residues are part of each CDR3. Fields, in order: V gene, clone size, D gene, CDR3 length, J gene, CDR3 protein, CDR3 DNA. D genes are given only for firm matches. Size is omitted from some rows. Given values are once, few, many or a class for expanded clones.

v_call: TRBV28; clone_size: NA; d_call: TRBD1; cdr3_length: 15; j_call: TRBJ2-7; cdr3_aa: CASLRQGGLSYEQYF; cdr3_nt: TGTGCCAGCCTACGACAAGGGGGCCTCTCCTACGAGCAGTACTTC
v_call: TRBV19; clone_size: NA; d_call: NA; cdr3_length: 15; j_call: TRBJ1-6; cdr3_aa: CASSTVTENNSPLHF; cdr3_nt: TGTGCCAGTAGTACGGTGACAGAAAATAATTCACCCCTCCACTTT
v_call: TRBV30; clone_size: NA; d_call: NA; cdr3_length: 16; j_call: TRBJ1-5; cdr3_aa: CAWSVGPGLSNQPQHF; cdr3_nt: TGTGCCTGGAGTGTGGGTCCTGGACTTAGCAATCAGCCCCAGCATTTT
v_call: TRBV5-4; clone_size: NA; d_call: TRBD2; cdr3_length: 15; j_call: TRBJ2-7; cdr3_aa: CASSSALAGAYEQYF; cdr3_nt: TGTGCCAGCAGCTCGGCTCTAGCGGGGGCTTACGAGCAGTACTTC
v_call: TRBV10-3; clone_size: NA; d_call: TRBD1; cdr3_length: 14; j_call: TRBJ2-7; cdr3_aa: CAIRGQGGSYEQYF; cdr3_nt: TGTGCCATCAGGGGACAGGGGGGCTCCTACGAGCAGTACTTC
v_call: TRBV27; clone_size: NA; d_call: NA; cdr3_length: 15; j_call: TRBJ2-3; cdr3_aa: CASSLSWATTDTQYF; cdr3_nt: TGTGCCAGCAGTTTATCATGGGCCACCACAGATACGCAGTATTTT
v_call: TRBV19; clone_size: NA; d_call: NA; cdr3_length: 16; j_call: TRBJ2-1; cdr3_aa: CASRPSLRLTYNEQFF; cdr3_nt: TGTGCCAGTAGACCCTCCCTCAGGCTAACCTACAATGAGCAGTTCTTC
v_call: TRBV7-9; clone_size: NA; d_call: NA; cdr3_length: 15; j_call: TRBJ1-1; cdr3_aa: CASSGVAGLDTEAFF; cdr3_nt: TGTGCCAGCAGCGGCGTTGCAGGATTGGACACTGAAGCTTTCTTT
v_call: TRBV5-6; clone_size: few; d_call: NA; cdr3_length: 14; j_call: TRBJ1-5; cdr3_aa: CASSLAVSNQPQHF; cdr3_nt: TGTGCCAGCAGCTTGGCAGTTAGCAATCAGCCCCAGCATTTT
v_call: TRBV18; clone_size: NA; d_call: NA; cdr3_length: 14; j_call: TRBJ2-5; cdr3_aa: CASSPPAPQETQYF; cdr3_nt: TGTGCCAGCTCACCACCGGCTCCCCAAGAGACCCAGTACTTC
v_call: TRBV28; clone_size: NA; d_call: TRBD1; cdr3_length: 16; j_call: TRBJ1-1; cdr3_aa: CASRDNRGSGSTEAFF; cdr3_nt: TGTGCCAGCAGAGACAACAGGGGTTCGGGGAGCACTGAAGCTTTCTTT
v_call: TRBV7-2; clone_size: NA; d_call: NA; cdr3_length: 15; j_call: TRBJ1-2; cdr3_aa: CASSLGAGVNYGYTF; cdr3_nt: TGTGCCAGCAGCTTAGGAGCCGGGGTCAACTATGGCTACACCTTC
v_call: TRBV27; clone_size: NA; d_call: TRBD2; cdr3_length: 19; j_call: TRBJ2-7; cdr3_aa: CASSRPGLAGGLPAYEQYF; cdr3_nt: TGTGCCAGCAGCCGACCGGGACTAGCGGGGGGGCTTCCCGCCTACGAGCAGTACTTC
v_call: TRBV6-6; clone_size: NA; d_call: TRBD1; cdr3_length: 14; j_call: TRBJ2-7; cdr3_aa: CASSYGTGYHEQYF; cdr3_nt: TGTGCCAGCAGTTACGGGACAGGGTATCACGAGCAGTACTTC
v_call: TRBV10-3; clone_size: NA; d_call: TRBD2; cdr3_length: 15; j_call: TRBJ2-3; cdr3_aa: CAISEIAGVADTQYF; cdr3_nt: TGTGCCATCAGTGAAATAGCGGGAGTTGCAGATACGCAGTATTTT
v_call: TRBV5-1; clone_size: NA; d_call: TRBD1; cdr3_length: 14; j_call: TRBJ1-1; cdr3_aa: CASSSQGALTEAFF; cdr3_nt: TGCGCCAGCAGCAGTCAGGGGGCGCTTACTGAAGCTTTCTTT
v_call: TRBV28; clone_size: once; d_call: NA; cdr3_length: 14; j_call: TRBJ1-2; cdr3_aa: CASSLQQANYGYTF; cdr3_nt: TGTGCCAGCAGTTTACAACAAGCTAACTATGGCTACACCTTC
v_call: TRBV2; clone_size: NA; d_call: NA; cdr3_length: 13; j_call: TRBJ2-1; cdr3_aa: CASNTVPRNEQFF; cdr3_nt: TGTGCCAGCAATACGGTCCCTCGAAATGAGCAGTTCTTC
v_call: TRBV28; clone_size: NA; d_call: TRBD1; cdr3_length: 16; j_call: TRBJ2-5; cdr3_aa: CASRPKYRGLGETQYF; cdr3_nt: TGTGCCAGCAGGCCAAAGTACAGGGGGCTGGGGGAGACCCAGTACTTC
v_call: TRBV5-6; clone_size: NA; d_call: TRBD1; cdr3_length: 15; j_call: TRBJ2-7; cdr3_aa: CASRIRDRDLWEQYF; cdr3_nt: TGTGCCAGCAGGATACGGGACAGGGACCTATGGGAGCAGTACTTC
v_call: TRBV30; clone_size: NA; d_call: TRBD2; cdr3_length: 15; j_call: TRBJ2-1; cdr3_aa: CAWSVATSGGREQFF; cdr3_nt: TGTGCCTGGAGTGTCGCGACTAGCGGGGGGAGGGAGCAGTTCTTC
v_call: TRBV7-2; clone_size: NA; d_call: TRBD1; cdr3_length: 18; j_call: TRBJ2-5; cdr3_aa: CASSLAAGGGYEGETQYF; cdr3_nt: TGTGCCAGCAGCTTAGCTGCAGGGGGCGGGTACGAGGGGGAGACCCAGTACTTC